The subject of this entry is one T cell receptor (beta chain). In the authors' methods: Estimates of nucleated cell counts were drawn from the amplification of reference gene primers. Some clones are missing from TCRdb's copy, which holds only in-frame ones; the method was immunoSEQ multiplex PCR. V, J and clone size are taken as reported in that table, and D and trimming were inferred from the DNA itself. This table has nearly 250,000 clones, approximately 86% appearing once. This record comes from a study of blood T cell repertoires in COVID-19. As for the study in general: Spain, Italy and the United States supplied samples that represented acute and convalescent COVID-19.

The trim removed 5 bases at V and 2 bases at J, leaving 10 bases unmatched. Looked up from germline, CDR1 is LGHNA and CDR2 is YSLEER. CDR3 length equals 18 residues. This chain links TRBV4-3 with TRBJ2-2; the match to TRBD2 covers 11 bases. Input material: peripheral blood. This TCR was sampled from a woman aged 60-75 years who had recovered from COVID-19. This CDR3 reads CASSWELAGVINTGELFF. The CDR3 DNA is TGCGCCAGCAGCTGGGAACTAGCGGGGGTCATAAACACCGGGGAGCTGTTTTTT.